This T cell receptor (beta chain) was recovered during a study of beta chain features in type 1 diabetes. Whole-study results and caveats: cDNA sequencing could over-represent cells with high TCR expression. VDJ junctions from type 1 diabetes patients carried fewer insertions and larger deletions.

Expressed TCRB transcripts got sequenced, as all isolated RNA was reverse transcribed. Measured with immunoSEQ multiplex PCR; TCRdb has only the in-frame clones, and not every one. The table includes about 240,000 clones, about 26% detected once. In regard to this clone: The antigen is undetermined.

Trimming stripped 3 bases from V and 6 bases from J, with 15 bases between. Germline CDR1 and CDR2: GTSNPN and SVGIG (reference sequence). The CDR3 loop spans 14 amino acids. The receptor was derived from a man aged 25-45 years in good health. The chain links TRBV30 to TRBJ2-1; D might be TRBD2 (6 bases). Sequencing input: central memory CD4+ T cells from blood. This chain's CDR3 is CAWSPGVAFNEQFF. As DNA, the CDR3 is TGTGCCTGGAGCCCGGGGGTAGCCTTCAATGAGCAGTTCTTC.